This T cell receptor beta chain comes out of a study of shared T cell receptors in the human thymus. Germline V CDR1 and CDR2: MNHNS, SASEGT. The CDR3 runs 13 residues. V was clipped by 6 bases and J by 5 bases; unmatched bases: 2. Using immunoSEQ multiplex PCR, the repertoire was profiled, and TCRdb retains in-frame clones only, with some absent. The data contain some 720,000 clones, approximately 88% of them singletons. The same sample was also studied in work on human thymus T cells. That work adds: Thymus tissue was removed during corrective cardiac surgery.

Sequencing input: thymocytes. The sequence was obtained from a boy younger than two with a congenital heart defect. V is TRBV6-1 and J is TRBJ1-5; 9 nucleotides line up with TRBD1. This chain's CDR3 is CASSRQGDQPQHF. The DNA for the CDR3 is TGTGCCAGCAGCCGACAGGGGGATCAGCCCCAGCATTTT.